A single sample is the source of the 9 T cell receptor beta chains below, sequenced in a study of T cells in AML relapse after transplant. TCR alpha and beta chains were amplified from RNA by modified RACE PCR. MiXCR, applied by TCRdb to the PCR reads, yields one record per CDR3 protein. Counted here are about 3,500 distinct CDR3 sequences, roughly 10% occurring once; the ten biggest clones make up roughly 30%. Source: bone marrow, either the whole sample or a sorted T cell fraction (not recorded which), taken in complete remission. The source is a human donor who had a stem cell transplant for acute myeloid leukemia. Part of the T cell pool may stem from the graft donor.

Concerning this clonotype: A much larger clone sits a single nucleotide away, making a read error possible. The J gene is TRBJ1-4, the V gene TRBV7-2, with 10 bases aligning to TRBD1. The CDR3 covers 16 residues. Germline CDR1 SGHTA, CDR2 FQGNSA. The CDR3 reads CVSSTGQGTTNEKLFF. In nucleotides, the CDR3 is TGTGTCAGCAGCACGGGACAGGGGACGACTAATGAAAAACTGTTTTTT. The complete variable domain, with remaining parts taken from reference TRBV7-2 and TRBJ1-4, reads GAGVSQSPSNKVTEKGKDVELRCDPISGHTALYWYRQSLGQGLEFLIYFQGNSAPDKSGLPSDRFSAERTGGSVSTLTIQRTQQEDSAVYLCVSSTGQGTTNEKLFFGSGTQLSVL.

By sample share, this clonotype is medium-sized. The chain carries TRBV29-1 and TRBJ2-3; D unresolved. From germline, CDR1 is SQVTM and CDR2 ANQGSEA. The V end lost 0 bases, the J end lost 0 bases, and 13 bases lay between the germline ends. This CDR3 has 16 amino acids. In DNA, the CDR3 is TGCAGCGTTGAAGATCTAGGGCAAACTAGCACAGATACGCAGTATTTT. Its translation: CSVEDLGQTSTDTQYF.

This clonotype is deemed medium-sized. The chain recombines TRBV29-1 with TRBJ2-7; 8 bases are shared with TRBD1. V was clipped by 1 base and J by 5 bases; unmatched bases: 7. This CDR3 spans 14 amino acids. Germline CDR1 reads SQVTM; CDR2 reads ANQGSEA. CDR3 sequence (DNA): TGCAGCGTTGAAGTGGCAGGGGGCGGCAACGAGCAGTACTTC. Its protein is CSVEVAGGGNEQYF.

The genes are TRBV7-2 and TRBJ2-3; TRBD2 aligns across 10 bases. The CDR3 sequence is 17 residues long. Unmatched junction bases numbered 5, after V lost 1 base and J lost 1 base. Germline loops: CDR1 SGHTA, CDR2 FQGNSA. The CDR3, as DNA: TGTGCCAGCAGCTTAGTTCCAGCGGGGGGGGGCACAGATACGCAGTATTTT. This sequence encodes CASSLVPAGGGTDTQYF.

By share, this clonotype counts as medium-sized. The chain combines TRBV7-6 with TRBJ2-1, with a tentative D call TRBD2 (6 bases). Trimming removed 8 bases from V and 8 bases from J, with 28 bases in between. Germline V gives CDR1 SGHVS, CDR2 FNYEAQ. The CDR3 sequence is 17 residues long. CDR3 residues: CASSPGTSLLPSDEQFF. The CDR3 DNA reads TGTGCCAGCTCCCCGGGAACTAGCTTATTACCTTCGGATGAGCAGTTCTTC.

This clonotype is categorized as medium-sized (0.01 to 0.1%). V gene TRBV6-2 or TRBV6-3 combines with J gene TRBJ2-2, with 13 bases lining up with TRBD2. CDR1 is MNHEY, CDR2 SVGEGT, per germline. This CDR3 is 19 amino acids long. With V trimmed by 6 bases and J by 3 bases, 13 bases remained unmatched. CDR3 in DNA: TGTGCCAGCAGCCTAAAACCACTAGCGGGGGGGCCGGACACCGGGGAGCTGTTTTTT. Translating it yields CASSLKPLAGGPDTGELFF.

This clonotype has at least ten counts. The CDR3 sequence is CASSTVGGSYEQYF. The CDR3 nucleotides read TGCGCCAGCAGCACGGTGGGGGGCTCCTACGAGCAGTACTTC. The rearrangement uses TRBV5-1 and TRBJ2-7, with D perhaps matching TRBD2 (6 bases). CDR1 and CDR2 (germline): SGHRS, YFSETQ. V was shortened by 4 bases and J by 0 bases, with 11 bases between the two germline ends. The CDR3 runs to 14 residues.

This clonotype is categorized as medium-sized (0.01 to 0.1%). CDR3 in amino acids: CASSLNAPGNEQFF. CDR3 DNA: TGTGCCAGCAGCTTGAATGCCCCCGGGAATGAGCAGTTCTTC. The V and J genes are TRBV5-6 and TRBJ2-1, with unresolved D. The V gene's germline CDR1 is SGHDT and CDR2 YYEEEE. V was trimmed by 1 base and J by 7 bases, leaving 12 bases between them. This CDR3 has 14 amino acids.

A word on this clonotype: At one end the junction does not follow the germline gene, possibly because of a read error. The chain joins TRBV24-1 to TRBJ2-3, with D tentatively TRBD2 (5 bases). This CDR3 region has 13 residues. Germline V gene sequence: CDR1 KGHDR, CDR2 SFDVKD. The chain's CDR3 is CATSRKAADTQDF. Here the CDR3 DNA reads TGTGCCACCAGTAGAAAAGCGGCAGATACGCAGGATTTT.